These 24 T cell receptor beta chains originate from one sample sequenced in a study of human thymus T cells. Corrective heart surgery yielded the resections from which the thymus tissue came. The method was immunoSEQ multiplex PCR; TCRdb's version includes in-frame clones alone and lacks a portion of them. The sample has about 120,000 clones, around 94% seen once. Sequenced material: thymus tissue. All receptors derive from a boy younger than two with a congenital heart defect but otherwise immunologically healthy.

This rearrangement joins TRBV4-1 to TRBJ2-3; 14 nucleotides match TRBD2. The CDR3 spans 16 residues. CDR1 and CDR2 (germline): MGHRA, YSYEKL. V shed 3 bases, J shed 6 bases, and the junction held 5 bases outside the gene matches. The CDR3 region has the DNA TGCGCCAGCAGCCAGACTAGCGGGGGGGCCGGGGATACGCAGTATTTT. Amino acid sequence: CASSQTSGGAGDTQYF.

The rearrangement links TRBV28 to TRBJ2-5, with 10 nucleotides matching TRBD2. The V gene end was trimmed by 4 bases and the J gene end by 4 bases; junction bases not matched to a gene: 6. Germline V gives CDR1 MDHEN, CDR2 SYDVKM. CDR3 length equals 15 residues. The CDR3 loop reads CASSSRLAGSETQYF. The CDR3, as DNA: TGTGCCAGCAGTTCCCGACTAGCGGGCTCAGAGACCCAGTACTTC.

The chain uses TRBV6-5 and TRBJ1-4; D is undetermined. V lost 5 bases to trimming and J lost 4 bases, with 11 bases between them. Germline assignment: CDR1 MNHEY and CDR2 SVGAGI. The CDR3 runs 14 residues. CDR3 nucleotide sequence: TGTGCCAGCAGTGGTACGGGTCTTAATGAAAAACTGTTTTTT. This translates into CASSGTGLNEKLFF.

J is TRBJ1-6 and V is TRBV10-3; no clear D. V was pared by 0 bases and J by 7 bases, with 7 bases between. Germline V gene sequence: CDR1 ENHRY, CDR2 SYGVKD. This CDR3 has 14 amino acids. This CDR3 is CAISESLRNSPLHF. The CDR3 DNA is TGTGCCATCAGTGAGTCATTGAGGAATTCACCCCTCCACTTT.

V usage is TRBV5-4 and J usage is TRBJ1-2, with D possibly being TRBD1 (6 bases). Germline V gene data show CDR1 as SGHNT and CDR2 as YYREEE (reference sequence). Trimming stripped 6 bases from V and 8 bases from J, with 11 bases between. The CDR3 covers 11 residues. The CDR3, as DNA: TGTGCCAGCACCAGGGGTGGGGGCTACACCTTC. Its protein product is CASTRGGGYTF.

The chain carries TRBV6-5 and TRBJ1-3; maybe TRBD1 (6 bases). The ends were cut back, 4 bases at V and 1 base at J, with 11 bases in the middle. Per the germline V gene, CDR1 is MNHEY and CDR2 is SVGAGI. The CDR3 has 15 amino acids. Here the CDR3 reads CASSSRTASGNTIYF. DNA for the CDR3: TGTGCCAGCAGTTCGCGGACAGCTTCTGGAAACACCATATATTTT.

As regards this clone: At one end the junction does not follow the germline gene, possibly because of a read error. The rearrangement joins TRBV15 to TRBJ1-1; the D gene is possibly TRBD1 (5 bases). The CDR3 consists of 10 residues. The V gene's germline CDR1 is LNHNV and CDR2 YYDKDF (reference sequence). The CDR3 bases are TGTGCCACTAGCAGCCGGGGGGCTTTCTTT. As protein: CATSSRGAFF.

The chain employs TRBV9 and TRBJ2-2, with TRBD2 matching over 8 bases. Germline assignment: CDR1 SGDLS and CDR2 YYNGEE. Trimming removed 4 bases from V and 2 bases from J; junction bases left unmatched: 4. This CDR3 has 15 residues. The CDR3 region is CASSRAGANTGELFF. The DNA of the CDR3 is TGTGCCAGCAGCCGAGCGGGGGCCAACACCGGGGAGCTGTTTTTT.

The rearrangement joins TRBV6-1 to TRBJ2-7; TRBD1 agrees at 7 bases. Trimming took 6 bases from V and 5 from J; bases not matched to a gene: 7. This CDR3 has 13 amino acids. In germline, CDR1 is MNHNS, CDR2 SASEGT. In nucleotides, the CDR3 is TGTGCCAGCAGCGTTACAGGGGCTCACGAGCAGTACTTC. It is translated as CASSVTGAHEQYF.

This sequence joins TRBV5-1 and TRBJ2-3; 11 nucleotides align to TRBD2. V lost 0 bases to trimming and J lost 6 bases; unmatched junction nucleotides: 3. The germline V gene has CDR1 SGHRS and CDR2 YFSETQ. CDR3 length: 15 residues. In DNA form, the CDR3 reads TGCGCCAGCAGCTTGGGACTAGCGGGGTATGATACGCAGTATTTT. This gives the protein CASSLGLAGYDTQYF.

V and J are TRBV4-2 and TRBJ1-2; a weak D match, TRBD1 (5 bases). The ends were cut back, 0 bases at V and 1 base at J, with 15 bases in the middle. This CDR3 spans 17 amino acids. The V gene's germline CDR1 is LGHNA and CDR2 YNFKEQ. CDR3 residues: CASSQEGPQENNYGYTF. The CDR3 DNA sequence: TGTGCCAGCAGCCAAGAAGGTCCACAGGAGAATAACTATGGCTACACCTTC.

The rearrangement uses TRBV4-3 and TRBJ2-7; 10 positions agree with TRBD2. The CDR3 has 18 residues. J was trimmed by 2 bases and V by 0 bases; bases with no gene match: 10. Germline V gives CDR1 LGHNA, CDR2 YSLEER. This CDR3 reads CASSQDIALAGLPYEQYF. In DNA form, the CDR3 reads TGCGCCAGCAGCCAAGACATAGCACTAGCGGGGCTCCCCTACGAGCAGTACTTC.

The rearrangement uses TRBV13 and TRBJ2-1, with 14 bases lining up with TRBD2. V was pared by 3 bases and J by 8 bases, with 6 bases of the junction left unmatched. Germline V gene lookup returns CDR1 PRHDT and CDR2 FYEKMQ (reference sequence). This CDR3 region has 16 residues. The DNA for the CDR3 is TGTGCCAGCAGCTTCCCGACTAGCGGGGGGGCCGATGAGCAGTTCTTC. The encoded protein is CASSFPTSGGADEQFF.

This chain's CDR3 is CASSEAPLAATYEQYF. The CDR3 nucleotides are TGTGCCAGCAGTGAAGCCCCCCTAGCGGCGACTTACGAGCAGTACTTC. The chain couples TRBV2 to TRBJ2-7; 7 bases line up with TRBD2. The CDR3 runs to 16 residues. V gave up 0 bases and J gave up 4 bases; unmatched junction bases: 9. From germline, CDR1 is SNHLY and CDR2 FYNNEI.

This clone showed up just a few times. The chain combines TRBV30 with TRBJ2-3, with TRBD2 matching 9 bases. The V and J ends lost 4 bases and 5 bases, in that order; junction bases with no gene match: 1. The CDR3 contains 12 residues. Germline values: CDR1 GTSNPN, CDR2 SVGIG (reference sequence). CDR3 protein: CAWTTSGDTQYF. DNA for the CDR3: TGTGCCTGGACGACTAGCGGAGATACGCAGTATTTT.

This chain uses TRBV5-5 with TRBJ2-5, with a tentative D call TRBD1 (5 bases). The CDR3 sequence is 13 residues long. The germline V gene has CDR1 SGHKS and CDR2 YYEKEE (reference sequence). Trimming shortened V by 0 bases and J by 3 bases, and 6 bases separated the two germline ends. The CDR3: CASSLGREETQYF. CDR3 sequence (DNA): TGTGCCAGCAGCTTGGGCAGGGAAGAGACCCAGTACTTC. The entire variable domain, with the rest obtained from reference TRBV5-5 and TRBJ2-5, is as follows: DAGVTQSPTHLIKTRGQQVTLRCSPISGHKSVSWYQQVLGQGPQFIFQYYEKEERGRGNFPDRFSARQFPNYSSELNVNALLLGDSALYLCASSLGREETQYFGPGTRLLVL.

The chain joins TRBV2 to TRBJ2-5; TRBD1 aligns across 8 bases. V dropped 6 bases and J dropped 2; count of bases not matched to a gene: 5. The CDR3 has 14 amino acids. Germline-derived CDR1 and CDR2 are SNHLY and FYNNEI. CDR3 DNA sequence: TGTGCCAGCAGGGCTAGGGACAGGCAAGAGACCCAGTACTTC. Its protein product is CASRARDRQETQYF.

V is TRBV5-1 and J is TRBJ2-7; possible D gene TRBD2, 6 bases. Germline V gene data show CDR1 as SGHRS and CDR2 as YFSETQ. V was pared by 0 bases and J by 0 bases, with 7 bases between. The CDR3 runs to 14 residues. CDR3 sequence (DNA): TGCGCCAGCAGCTTGGCCGGGAGCTCCTACGAGCAGTACTTC. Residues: CASSLAGSSYEQYF. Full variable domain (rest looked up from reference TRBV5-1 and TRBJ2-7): KAGVTQTPRYLIKTRGQQVTLSCSPISGHRSVSWYQQTPGQGLQFLFEYFSETQRNKGNFPGRFSGRQFSNSRSEMNVSTLELGDSALYLCASSLAGSSYEQYFGPGTRLTVT.

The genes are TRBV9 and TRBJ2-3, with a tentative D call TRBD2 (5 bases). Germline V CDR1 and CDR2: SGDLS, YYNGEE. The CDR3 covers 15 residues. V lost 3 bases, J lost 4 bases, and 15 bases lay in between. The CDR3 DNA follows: TGTGCCAGCAGCGCCCCGGAGCGGTACCCAGATACGCAGTATTTT. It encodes CASSAPERYPDTQYF.

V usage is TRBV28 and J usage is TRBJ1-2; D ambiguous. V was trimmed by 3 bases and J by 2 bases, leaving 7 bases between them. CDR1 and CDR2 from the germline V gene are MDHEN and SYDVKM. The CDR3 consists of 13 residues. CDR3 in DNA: TGTGCCAGCAGTTTTAAGGGAAACTATGGCTACACCTTC. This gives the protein CASSFKGNYGYTF.

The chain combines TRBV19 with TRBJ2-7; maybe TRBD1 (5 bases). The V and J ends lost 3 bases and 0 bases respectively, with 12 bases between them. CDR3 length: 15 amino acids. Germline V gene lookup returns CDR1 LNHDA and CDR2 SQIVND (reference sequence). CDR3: CASSMHRNSSYEQYF. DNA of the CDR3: TGTGCCAGTAGTATGCACAGGAACAGCTCCTACGAGCAGTACTTC.

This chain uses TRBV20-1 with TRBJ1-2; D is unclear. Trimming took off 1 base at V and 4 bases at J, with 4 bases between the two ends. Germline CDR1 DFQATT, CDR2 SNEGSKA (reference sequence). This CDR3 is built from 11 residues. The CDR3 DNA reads TGCAGTGCTAGAGCAGGCTATGGCTACACCTTC. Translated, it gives CSARAGYGYTF.

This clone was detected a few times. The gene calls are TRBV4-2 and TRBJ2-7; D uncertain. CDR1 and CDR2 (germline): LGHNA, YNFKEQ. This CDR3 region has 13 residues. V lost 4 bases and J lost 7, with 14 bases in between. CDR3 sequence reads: CASSLIPVNEQYF. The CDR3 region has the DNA TGTGCCAGCAGCCTCATCCCGGTCAATGAGCAGTACTTC.

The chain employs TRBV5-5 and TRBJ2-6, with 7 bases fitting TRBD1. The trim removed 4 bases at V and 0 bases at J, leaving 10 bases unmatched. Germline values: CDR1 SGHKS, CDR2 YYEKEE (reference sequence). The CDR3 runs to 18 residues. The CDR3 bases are TGTGCCAGCAGCGCGGAAGGACAGGCTCCCTCTGGGGCCAACGTCCTGACTTTC. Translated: CASSAEGQAPSGANVLTF.